The 5 T cell receptor beta chains given below trace back to one sample, sequenced in a study of cytomegalovirus exposure and HLA in healthy donors. 60 Vbeta and 13 Jbeta primers were used in PCR. Measured with immunoSEQ multiplex PCR; TCRdb has only the in-frame clones, and not every one. The sample lists 100,000 to 150,000 clones, roughly 72% occurring once. The sequencing sample was made of PBMCs. The receptors here all came from a woman aged 45-65 years in good health and CMV-seropositive.

The chain has TRBV2 and TRBJ1-2; the match to TRBD1 covers 10 bases. V shed 5 bases and J 2 bases; nucleotides not matched to a gene: 5. CDR3 length: 15 residues. The germline V gene has CDR1 SNHLY and CDR2 FYNNEI. Written as DNA, the CDR3 is TGTGCCAGCAGTAAACGACAGGGGGCGAACTATGGCTACACCTTC. Protein: CASSKRQGANYGYTF.

The chain combines TRBV19 with TRBJ2-7, with 9 bases fitting TRBD1. J was trimmed by 2 bases and V by 9 bases; bases with no gene match: 8. Germline V gene data show CDR1 as LNHDA and CDR2 as SQIVND (reference sequence). The length of the CDR3 is 14 residues. The CDR3 spells CASTPGQGPYEQYF. CDR3 bases: TGTGCCAGCACTCCGGGACAGGGACCCTACGAGCAGTACTTC.

The chain has TRBV6-6 and TRBJ2-7; TRBD1 aligns across 9 bases. The CDR3 contains 13 residues. Losses at the gene ends were 6 bases for V and 4 bases for J; bases not matched to a gene: 4. CDR1 and CDR2 from the germline V gene are MNHNY and SVGAGI (reference sequence). This chain's CDR3 is CASRRTGEYEQYF. The CDR3 region has the DNA TGTGCCAGCAGAAGGACAGGGGAGTACGAGCAGTACTTC.

The genes are TRBV7-9 and TRBJ2-7, with D unclear. Germline CDR1 and CDR2: SEHNR and FQNEAQ (reference sequence). The CDR3 is made up of 14 amino acids. Trimming shortened V by 5 bases and J by 0 bases, and 11 bases separated the two germline ends. CDR3 region: CASSRGSYSYEQYF. In DNA form, the CDR3 reads TGTGCCAGCAGCCGAGGAAGTTACTCCTACGAGCAGTACTTC.

V gene TRBV28 combines with J gene TRBJ1-1; no clear D. CDR1 is MDHEN and CDR2 is SYDVKM in the germline V gene. Between the trimmed V and J ends, which lost 7 bases and 1 base, there was a span of 13 bases. The CDR3 contains 14 residues. CDR3 sequence: CASNFLPRNTEAFF. In DNA form, the CDR3 reads TGTGCCAGCAACTTCCTTCCAAGGAACACTGAAGCTTTCTTT.